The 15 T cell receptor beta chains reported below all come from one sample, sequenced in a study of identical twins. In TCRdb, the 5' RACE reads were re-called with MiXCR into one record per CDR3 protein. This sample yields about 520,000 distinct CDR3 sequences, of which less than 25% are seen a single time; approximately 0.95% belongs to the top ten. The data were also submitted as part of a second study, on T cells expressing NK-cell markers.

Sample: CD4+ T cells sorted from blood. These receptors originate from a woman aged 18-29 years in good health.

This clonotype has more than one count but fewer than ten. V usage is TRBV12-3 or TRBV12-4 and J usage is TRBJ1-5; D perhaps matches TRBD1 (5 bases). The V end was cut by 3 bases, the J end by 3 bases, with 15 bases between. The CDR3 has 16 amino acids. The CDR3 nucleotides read TGTGCCAGCAGTTTCCATTCGGGAGGGGACAATCAGCCCCAGCATTTT. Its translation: CASSFHSGGDNQPQHF.

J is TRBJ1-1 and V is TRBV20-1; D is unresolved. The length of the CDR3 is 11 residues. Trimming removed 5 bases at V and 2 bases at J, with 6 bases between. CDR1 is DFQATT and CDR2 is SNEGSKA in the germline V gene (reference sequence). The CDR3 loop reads CSAAHNTEAFF. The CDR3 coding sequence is TGCAGTGCTGCACATAACACTGAAGCTTTCTTT.

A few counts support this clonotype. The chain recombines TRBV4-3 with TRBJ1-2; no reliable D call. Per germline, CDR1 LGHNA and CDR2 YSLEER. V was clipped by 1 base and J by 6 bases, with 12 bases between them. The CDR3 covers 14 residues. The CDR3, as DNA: TGCGCCAGCAGCCAAGTAGCAGGAAGAGATGGCTACACCTTC. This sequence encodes CASSQVAGRDGYTF.

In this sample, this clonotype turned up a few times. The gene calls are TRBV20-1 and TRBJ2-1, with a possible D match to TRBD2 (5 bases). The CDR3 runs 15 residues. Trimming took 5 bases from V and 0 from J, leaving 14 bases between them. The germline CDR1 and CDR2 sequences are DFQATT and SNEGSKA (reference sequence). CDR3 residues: CSAERSGSSYNEQFF. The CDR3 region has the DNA TGCAGTGCTGAGAGAAGCGGTAGCTCCTACAATGAGCAGTTCTTC.

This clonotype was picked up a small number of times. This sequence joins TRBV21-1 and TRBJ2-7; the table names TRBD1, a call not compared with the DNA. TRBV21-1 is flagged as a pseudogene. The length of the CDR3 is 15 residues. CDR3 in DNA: TGTGCCAGCAAGTTAAACAGGGGATTGCGCTACGAGCAGTACTTC. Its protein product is CASKLNRGLRYEQYF.

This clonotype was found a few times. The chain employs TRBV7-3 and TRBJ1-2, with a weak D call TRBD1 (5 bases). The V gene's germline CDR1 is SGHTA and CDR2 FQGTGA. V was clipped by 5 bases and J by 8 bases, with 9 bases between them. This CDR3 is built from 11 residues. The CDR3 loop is CASSGQGGYTF. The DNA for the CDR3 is TGTGCCAGCAGCGGGCAGGGAGGCTACACCTTC.

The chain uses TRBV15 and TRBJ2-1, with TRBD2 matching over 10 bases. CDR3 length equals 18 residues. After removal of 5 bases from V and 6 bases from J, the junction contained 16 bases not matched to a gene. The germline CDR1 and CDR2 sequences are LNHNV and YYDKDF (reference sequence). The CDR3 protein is CATSGRGVWVAGGNEQFF. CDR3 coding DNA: TGTGCCACCAGCGGAAGAGGGGTTTGGGTAGCGGGGGGCAATGAGCAGTTCTTC.

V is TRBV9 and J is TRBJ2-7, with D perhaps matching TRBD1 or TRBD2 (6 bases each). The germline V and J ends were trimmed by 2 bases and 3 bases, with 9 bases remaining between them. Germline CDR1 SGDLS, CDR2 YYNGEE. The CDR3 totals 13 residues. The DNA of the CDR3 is TGTGCCAGCAGCGTGGGGGGCTACTACGAGCAGTACTTC. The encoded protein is CASSVGGYYEQYF.

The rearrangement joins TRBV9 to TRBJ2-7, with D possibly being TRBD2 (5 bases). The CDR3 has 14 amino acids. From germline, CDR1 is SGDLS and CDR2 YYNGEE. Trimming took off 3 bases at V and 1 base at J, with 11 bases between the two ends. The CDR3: CASSGRGFSYEQYF. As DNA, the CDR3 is TGTGCCAGCAGCGGTCGAGGGTTTTCCTACGAGCAGTACTTC.

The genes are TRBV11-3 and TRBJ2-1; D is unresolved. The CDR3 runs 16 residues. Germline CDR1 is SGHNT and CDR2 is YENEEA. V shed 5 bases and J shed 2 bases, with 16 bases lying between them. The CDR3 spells CASSPKLGSTYNEQFF. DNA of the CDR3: TGTGCCAGCAGCCCAAAACTGGGGTCAACCTACAATGAGCAGTTCTTC. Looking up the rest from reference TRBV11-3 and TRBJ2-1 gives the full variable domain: EAGVVQSPRYKIIEKKQPVAFWCNPISGHNTLYWYLQNLGQGPELLIRYENEEAVDDSQLPKDRFSAERLKGVDSTLKIQPAELGDSAVYLCASSPKLGSTYNEQFFGPGTRLTVL.

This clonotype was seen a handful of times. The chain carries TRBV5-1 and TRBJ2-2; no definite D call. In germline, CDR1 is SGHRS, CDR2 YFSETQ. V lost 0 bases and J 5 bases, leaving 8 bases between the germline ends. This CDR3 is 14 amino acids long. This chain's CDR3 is CASSLVIGTGELFF. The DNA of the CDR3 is TGCGCCAGCAGCTTGGTGATCGGGACCGGGGAGCTGTTTTTT.

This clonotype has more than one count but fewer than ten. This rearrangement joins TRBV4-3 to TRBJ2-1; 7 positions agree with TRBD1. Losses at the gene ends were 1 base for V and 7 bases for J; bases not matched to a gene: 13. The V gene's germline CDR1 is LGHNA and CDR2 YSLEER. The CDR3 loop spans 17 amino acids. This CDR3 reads CASSQGLDRVLGNEQFF. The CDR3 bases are TGCGCCAGCAGCCAAGGTCTAGACAGGGTCCTTGGGAATGAGCAGTTCTTC.

The CDR3 DNA follows: TGTGCCAGCTCACCAGAGAATCTAGCGGGCACCTACGAGCAGTACTTC. Translated: CASSPENLAGTYEQYF. This chain uses TRBV18 with TRBJ2-7; TRBD2 matches at 8 bases. The V gene's germline CDR1 is KGHSH and CDR2 LQKENI. With 2 bases clipped from V and 2 bases from J, the junction kept 8 bases outside the gene matches. There are 16 residues in the CDR3. Drawing the rest from reference TRBV18 and TRBJ2-7, the complete variable domain is NAGVMQNPRHLVRRRGQEARLRCSPMKGHSHVYWYRQLPEEGLKFMVYLQKENIIDESGMPKERFSAEFPKEGPSILRIQQVVRGDSAAYFCASSPENLAGTYEQYFGPGTRLTVT.

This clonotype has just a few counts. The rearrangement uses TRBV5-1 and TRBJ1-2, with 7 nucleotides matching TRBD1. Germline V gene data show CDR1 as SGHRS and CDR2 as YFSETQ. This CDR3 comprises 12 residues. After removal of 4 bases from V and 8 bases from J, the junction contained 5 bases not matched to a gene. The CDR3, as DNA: TGCGCCAGCAGCGCCGACAGGGACGGCTACACCTTC. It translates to CASSADRDGYTF.

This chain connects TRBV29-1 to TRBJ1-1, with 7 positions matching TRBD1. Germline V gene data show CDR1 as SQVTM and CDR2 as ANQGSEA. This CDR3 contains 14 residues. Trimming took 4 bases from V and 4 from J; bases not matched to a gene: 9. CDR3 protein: CSVAYLTGSTEAFF. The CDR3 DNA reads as TGCAGCGTTGCGTACCTGACAGGGAGCACTGAAGCTTTCTTT.